This is a list of T cell receptor beta chains from one sample in a study of cytomegalovirus exposure and HLA in healthy donors. Libraries were prepared by immunoSEQ multiplex PCR; TCRdb keeps only in-frame clonotypes and omits some of them. The table has approximately 200,000 clones, 75% to 95% seen once. The sequencing input was PBMCs. These receptors were collected from a woman under 30 in good health and CMV-seronegative. The CDR3 runs from the conserved cysteine through the conserved F or W. Fields, in order: CDR3 DNA, CDR3 protein, D gene, V gene, J gene, clone size. A D gene is named only where the DNA matches it firmly. Part of the rows lack a size; the others show once, few, many or a class for expanded clones.

TGTGCCAGCAGTGACACATCTCTTTTACAAATCCCTTCAGGTGAAGCTTTCTTT	CASSDTSLLQIPSGEAFF	.	TRBV25-1	TRBJ1-1	few
TGTGCCAGCAGTTACTCCGGCAGGGGGGAGACCCAGTACTTC	CASSYSGRGETQYF	TRBD1	TRBV6-6	TRBJ2-5	.
TGTGCCAGCAGCCTACTACAGGTCACCAACCCCCAGCATTTT	CASSLLQVTNPQHF	.	TRBV7-9	TRBJ1-5	.
TGTGCCATCAGATCAACTAGCGAGAACACAGATACGCAGTATTTT	CAIRSTSENTDTQYF	TRBD2	TRBV10-3	TRBJ2-3	once
TGTGCCAGCAGCTCCCTGCAGGGAGGGAATTCACCCCTCCACTTT	CASSSLQGGNSPLHF	.	TRBV5-4	TRBJ1-6	.
TGTGCCAGCAGTTACGGGGGACAGGGAGACGAAAAACTGTTTTTT	CASSYGGQGDEKLFF	TRBD1	TRBV6-5	TRBJ1-4	.
TGTGCTCAGGGGCTCTTATCCCCCGAAGCTTTCTTT	CAQGLLSPEAFF	.	TRBV30	TRBJ1-1	.
TGCGCCAGCAGCCAGTTAGCGGGAATGGCGACCCAGTACTTC	CASSQLAGMATQYF	TRBD2	TRBV4-1	TRBJ2-5	once
TGTGCCTGGAGTGAAGGGGTGGCAGGGAATGGCGAGCAGTTCTTC	CAWSEGVAGNGEQFF	.	TRBV30	TRBJ2-1	.
TGTGCCAGCAGTTTACTCCAACTAGCGGGAGGGCCTCGAGAGCAGTACTTC	CASSLLQLAGGPREQYF	TRBD2	TRBV27	TRBJ2-7	.
TGTGCCAGCAGCGAAGGGACAGGGGCGGGCAATCAGCCCCAGCATTTT	CASSEGTGAGNQPQHF	TRBD1	TRBV6-1	TRBJ1-5	.
TGTGCCAGCAGGTCCAAGGGGGCGAACTTAAACGAGCAGTACTTC	CASRSKGANLNEQYF	TRBD1	TRBV2	TRBJ2-7	.
TGTGCCAGCAGTCGAGGGAGAGGGATCTGGGATGAGCAGTTCTTC	CASSRGRGIWDEQFF	.	TRBV25-1	TRBJ2-1	.
TGCGCCACCACGGGGGAGAAATACAATGAGCAGTTCTTC	CATTGEKYNEQFF	.	TRBV10-1	TRBJ2-1	.
TGTGCCAGCAGTTACGAGGGACTTTCCAATGAGCAGTTCTTC	CASSYEGLSNEQFF	.	TRBV6-6	TRBJ2-1	.
TGTGCCACCAGCAGACGTAGCTCTGGGGCCAACGTCCTGACTTTC	CATSRRSSGANVLTF	.	TRBV15	TRBJ2-6	.
TGTGCCATCAGTCCGCAGGGAAATCAGCCCCAGCATTTT	CAISPQGNQPQHF	.	TRBV10-3	TRBJ1-5	.